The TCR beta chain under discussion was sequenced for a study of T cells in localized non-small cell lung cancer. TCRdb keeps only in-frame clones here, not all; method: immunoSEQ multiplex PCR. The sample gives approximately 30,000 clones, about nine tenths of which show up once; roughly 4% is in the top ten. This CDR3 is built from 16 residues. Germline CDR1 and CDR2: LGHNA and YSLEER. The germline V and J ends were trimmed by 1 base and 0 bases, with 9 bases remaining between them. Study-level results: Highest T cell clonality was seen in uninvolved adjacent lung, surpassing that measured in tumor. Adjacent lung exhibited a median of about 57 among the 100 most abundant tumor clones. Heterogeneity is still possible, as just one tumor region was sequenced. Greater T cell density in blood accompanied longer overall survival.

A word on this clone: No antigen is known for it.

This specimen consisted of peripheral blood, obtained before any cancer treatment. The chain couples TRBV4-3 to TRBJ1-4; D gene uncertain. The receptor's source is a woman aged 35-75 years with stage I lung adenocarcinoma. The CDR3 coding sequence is TGCGCCAGCAGCCAAGGGACCCCTGCAACTAATGAAAAACTGTTTTTT. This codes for CASSQGTPATNEKLFF.